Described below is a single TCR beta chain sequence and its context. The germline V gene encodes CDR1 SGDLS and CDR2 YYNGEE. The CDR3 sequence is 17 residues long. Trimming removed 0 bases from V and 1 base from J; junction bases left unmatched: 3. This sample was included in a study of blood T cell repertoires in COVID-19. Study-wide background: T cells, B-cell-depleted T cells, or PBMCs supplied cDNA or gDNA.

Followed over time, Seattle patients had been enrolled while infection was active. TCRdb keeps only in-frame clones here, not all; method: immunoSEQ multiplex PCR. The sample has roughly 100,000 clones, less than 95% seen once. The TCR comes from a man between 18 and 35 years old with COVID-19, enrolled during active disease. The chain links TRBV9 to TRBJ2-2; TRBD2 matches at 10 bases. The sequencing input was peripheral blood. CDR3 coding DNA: TGTGCCAGCAGCGTAGCTCGGACTAGCGGGAACACCGGGGAGCTGTTTTTT. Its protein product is CASSVARTSGNTGELFF. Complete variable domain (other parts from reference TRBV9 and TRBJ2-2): DSGVTQTPKHLITATGQRVTLRCSPRSGDLSVYWYQQSLDQGLQFLIQYYNGEERAKGNILERFSAQQFPDLHSELNLSSLELGDSALYFCASSVARTSGNTGELFFGEGSRLTVL.